The sequence of this TCR beta chain was determined in a study of identical twins. From the 5' RACE reads, TCRdb called clonotypes with MiXCR, one entry per CDR3 protein. The data contain some 730,000 distinct CDR3 sequences, roughly 18% of them singletons. This CDR3 spans 16 amino acids. With 5 bases clipped from V and 5 bases from J, the junction kept 9 bases outside the gene matches. CDR1 is SGHTA and CDR2 is FQGNSA in the germline V gene. Only a few counts were recorded for this clonotype. These data were also filed under a second study, of T cells expressing NK-cell markers. That work contributes: Dominant NKG2C+ clonotype frequencies of roughly 1.0-7.0% of CD8+ T cells were measured in over 5 donors. Certain NKG2C+ T cell clones were expanded, and their HCMV specificity remained unclear.

The origin of this receptor is a woman under 30 in good health. This chain uses TRBV7-2 with TRBJ2-5, with 12 bases identical to TRBD1. The sample taken for sequencing was PBMCs. CDR3 sequence (DNA): TGTGCCAGCAGCAAGGGGACAGGGGGCTTCAGGGAGACCCAGTACTTC. It translates to CASSKGTGGFRETQYF.